The rows below give T cell receptor beta chains drawn from one sample of a study of blood T cell repertoires in COVID-19. The protocol was immunoSEQ multiplex PCR, while the TCRdb copy is restricted to in-frame clones and leaves out a portion. The repertoire holds approximately 250,000 clones, with about nine tenths as singletons. The sample was PBMCs or T cells enriched from blood (not recorded which). The receptors stem from a woman aged 25-40 years with acute COVID-19. The CDR3 runs from the conserved cysteine through the conserved F or W. Fields, in order: CDR3 length, D gene, J gene, clone size, V gene, CDR3 DNA, CDR3 protein. The D gene is left open where the match is weak. Clone sizes are given selectively: once, few, many, or a class where the clone is expanded.

CDR3 length: 17; D gene: .; J gene: TRBJ1-6; clone size: .; V gene: TRBV19; CDR3 DNA: TGTGCCAGTAGTGCCTCCTTCCCATCGGGAGGCAATTCACCCCTCCACTTT; CDR3 protein: CASSASFPSGGNSPLHF
CDR3 length: 18; D gene: TRBD2; J gene: TRBJ2-2; clone size: .; V gene: TRBV28; CDR3 DNA: TGTGCCAGCAGTCCACGGCTAGCGGGAGGGTTGTACACCGGGGAGCTGTTTTTT; CDR3 protein: CASSPRLAGGLYTGELFF
CDR3 length: 14; D gene: TRBD1; J gene: TRBJ2-2; clone size: .; V gene: TRBV27; CDR3 DNA: TGTGCCAGCACCGCCGGGACAGGGTCCGGGGAGCTGTTTTTT; CDR3 protein: CASTAGTGSGELFF
CDR3 length: 14; D gene: .; J gene: TRBJ2-2; clone size: .; V gene: TRBV5-1; CDR3 DNA: TGCGCCAGCAGCTCCCACAGAGACACCGGGGAGCTGTTTTTT; CDR3 protein: CASSSHRDTGELFF
CDR3 length: 16; D gene: .; J gene: TRBJ2-1; clone size: .; V gene: TRBV11-2; CDR3 DNA: TGTGCCAGCAGCCCGCCGGTGACTAGGGTGGAGAATGAGCAGTTCTTC; CDR3 protein: CASSPPVTRVENEQFF
CDR3 length: 14; D gene: TRBD2; J gene: TRBJ2-7; clone size: .; V gene: TRBV20-1; CDR3 DNA: TGCAGTGCTAGTTCTAGCGGGAGAGGAAACGAGCAGTACTTC; CDR3 protein: CSASSSGRGNEQYF
CDR3 length: 11; D gene: .; J gene: TRBJ2-1; clone size: .; V gene: TRBV27; CDR3 DNA: TGTGCCAGCAGTTTACAGGGGAAGCAGTTCTTC; CDR3 protein: CASSLQGKQFF
CDR3 length: 15; D gene: .; J gene: TRBJ1-2; clone size: .; V gene: TRBV9; CDR3 DNA: TGTGCCAGCAGTGAAATAGGAGGGGGAGGGCGTGGCTACACCTTC; CDR3 protein: CASSEIGGGGRGYTF
CDR3 length: 16; D gene: TRBD2; J gene: TRBJ2-3; clone size: .; V gene: TRBV7-9; CDR3 DNA: TGTGCCAGCAGCGCTTACAGCGGGAGGGACGCAGATACGCAGTATTTT; CDR3 protein: CASSAYSGRDADTQYF
CDR3 length: 13; D gene: .; J gene: TRBJ2-1; clone size: few; V gene: TRBV4-1; CDR3 DNA: TGCGCCAGCAGCCAACTAGTGACAGAGGAGCAGTTCTTC; CDR3 protein: CASSQLVTEEQFF
CDR3 length: 14; D gene: TRBD1; J gene: TRBJ2-2; clone size: once; V gene: TRBV7-6; CDR3 DNA: TGTGCCAGCAGGGGGACAGGGGGTACCGGGGAGCTGTTTTTT; CDR3 protein: CASRGTGGTGELFF
CDR3 length: 14; D gene: TRBD1; J gene: TRBJ1-2; clone size: once; V gene: TRBV14; CDR3 DNA: TGTGCCAGCAGCTACACGGACAGGGGGCAAGGCTACACCTTC; CDR3 protein: CASSYTDRGQGYTF
CDR3 length: 18; D gene: .; J gene: TRBJ2-3; clone size: .; V gene: TRBV10-3; CDR3 DNA: TGTGCCATCAGCGATAGTCCTCTGGCGGGCGGTAGCACAGATACGCAGTATTTT; CDR3 protein: CAISDSPLAGGSTDTQYF
CDR3 length: 14; D gene: TRBD1; J gene: TRBJ1-4; clone size: .; V gene: TRBV6-5; CDR3 DNA: TGTGCCAGCAGACAGGGGACCCCTAATGAAAAACTGTTTTTT; CDR3 protein: CASRQGTPNEKLFF
CDR3 length: 13; D gene: TRBD1; J gene: TRBJ1-2; clone size: .; V gene: TRBV3-1/TRBV3-2; CDR3 DNA: TGTGCCAGCAGCCCGCGGACAGGGCAAGGCTACACCTTC; CDR3 protein: CASSPRTGQGYTF
CDR3 length: 14; D gene: .; J gene: TRBJ2-1; clone size: .; V gene: TRBV5-8; CDR3 DNA: TGTGCCACTCGACACCTACAAGCCTACAATGAGCAGTTCTTC; CDR3 protein: CATRHLQAYNEQFF
CDR3 length: 13; D gene: .; J gene: TRBJ1-1; clone size: .; V gene: TRBV7-3; CDR3 DNA: TGTGCCAGCAGCTCTAGGGAGGGCACTGAAGCTTTCTTT; CDR3 protein: CASSSREGTEAFF
CDR3 length: 14; D gene: TRBD1; J gene: TRBJ2-7; clone size: .; V gene: TRBV2; CDR3 DNA: TGTGCCAGCAGTTCCGGGACAGTGCCCTACGAGCAGTACTTC; CDR3 protein: CASSSGTVPYEQYF
CDR3 length: 12; D gene: .; J gene: TRBJ2-1; clone size: .; V gene: TRBV27; CDR3 DNA: TGTGCCAGCTCCACGACCGGGTATGAGCAGTTCTTC; CDR3 protein: CASSTTGYEQFF
CDR3 length: 16; D gene: TRBD2; J gene: TRBJ2-1; clone size: .; V gene: TRBV7-9; CDR3 DNA: TGTGCCAGCAGCTTCAGGGAGGGAGGTTACTACAATGAGCAGTTCTTC; CDR3 protein: CASSFREGGYYNEQFF
CDR3 length: 8; D gene: .; J gene: TRBJ2-1; clone size: .; V gene: TRBV5-5; CDR3 DNA: TGTAGGGGGAATGAGCAGTTCTTC; CDR3 protein: CRGNEQFF
CDR3 length: 14; D gene: .; J gene: TRBJ2-7; clone size: .; V gene: TRBV27; CDR3 DNA: TGTGCCAGCAGTTTAAGGGGACTCTCCTACGAGCAGTACTTC; CDR3 protein: CASSLRGLSYEQYF
CDR3 length: 15; D gene: .; J gene: TRBJ2-5; clone size: .; V gene: TRBV2; CDR3 DNA: TGTGCCAGCAGTGTCTTATCCGGAGCGCGAGAGACCCAGTACTTC; CDR3 protein: CASSVLSGARETQYF
CDR3 length: 19; D gene: TRBD2; J gene: TRBJ2-1; clone size: .; V gene: TRBV11-2; CDR3 DNA: TGTGCCAGCAGCTTAGATACTAGTAAGCGGGAGGACTCCTACAATGAGCAGTTCTTC; CDR3 protein: CASSLDTSKREDSYNEQFF
CDR3 length: 16; D gene: .; J gene: TRBJ2-2; clone size: .; V gene: TRBV28; CDR3 DNA: TGTGCCAGCAGTTTTCCTCCGGGACAAAACACCGGGGAGCTGTTTTTT; CDR3 protein: CASSFPPGQNTGELFF
CDR3 length: 15; D gene: .; J gene: TRBJ2-3; clone size: .; V gene: TRBV7-2; CDR3 DNA: TGTGCCAGCAGCCCCGATGGGAGGGGGACGGATACGCAGTATTTT; CDR3 protein: CASSPDGRGTDTQYF
CDR3 length: 13; D gene: .; J gene: TRBJ2-3; clone size: .; V gene: TRBV5-6; CDR3 DNA: TGTGCCAGCAGAATGACTTACACAGATACGCAGTATTTT; CDR3 protein: CASRMTYTDTQYF
CDR3 length: 14; D gene: TRBD2; J gene: TRBJ2-1; clone size: .; V gene: TRBV15; CDR3 DNA: TGTGCCACCAGCCGCCGCAGCGGGAGTGACGAGCAGTTCTTC; CDR3 protein: CATSRRSGSDEQFF
CDR3 length: 16; D gene: .; J gene: TRBJ1-5; clone size: .; V gene: TRBV7-8; CDR3 DNA: TGTGCCAGCAGCATCCACAGGGACCTTAGCAATCAGCCCCAGCATTTT; CDR3 protein: CASSIHRDLSNQPQHF